This T cell receptor beta chain was sequenced for a study of tissue T cells after allogeneic stem cell transplantation. Findings of the study overall: Alloreactivity or antigen specificity of tissue TCRs was not determined; some clones might be host cells. Within patients, tissue anatomy strongly shaped TCR repertoire composition.

CDR3 sequences, V/J genes, frequencies and template counts came from survey-depth TCRbeta sequencing. The method was immunoSEQ multiplex PCR; TCRdb's version includes in-frame clones alone and lacks a portion of them. The sample lists thousands of clones; 42% were seen once. Described time point: mouse harvest day 7 after allogeneic transplant. The graft held 10^6 splenic CD5+ T cells and 10^7 T-cell-depleted bone marrow cells. This mouse GVHD model was MHC-mismatched B6 to BALB/c, profiled day 7 or 14. In the case of this clone: Its specificity is unknown. The genes are named according to mouse. The CDR3 end is not reached by the read, which stops 1 residue before it; the germline J gene fills it in.

The CDR3 covers 16 residues. Trimming removed 1 base from V and 1 base from J; junction bases left unmatched: 3. From germline, CDR1 is SGHSA and CDR2 FRNQAP. The sample comprised skin. This clonotype was sampled from a female BALB/c mouse given C57BL/6 T cells with graft-versus-host disease after an allogeneic hematopoietic cell transplant. This chain connects TRBV16 to TRBJ1-1; 10 positions match TRBD1. The CDR3 loop is CASSLVDRGRNTEVFF. The CDR3 DNA, read in part, is TGTGCAAGCAGCTTAGTGGACAGGGGGAGAAACACAGAAGTCTTC.